What follows is one T cell receptor (beta chain) and its context. Per the authors' pipeline: From reference gene primer amplification, estimates of nucleated cell counts were derived. Assay: immunoSEQ multiplex PCR; the TCRdb copy retains only in-frame clones and omits some. For V, J and clone size, that table is used; D and trimming come from the DNA. The table shows about 200,000 clones, with about 76% occurring only once. The data were taken from a study of blood T cell repertoires in COVID-19. Membership in each cohort depended on participant-reported clinical history. CDR3 length: 13 residues. In germline, CDR1 is GTSNPN, CDR2 SVGIG (reference sequence). Trimming pared 3 bases from V and 2 bases from J, leaving 11 bases between.

The sequencing input was PBMCs or T cells enriched from blood (not recorded which). This chain connects TRBV30 to TRBJ2-7, with D possibly being TRBD2 (6 bases). This clonotype was sampled from a woman between 50 and 59 years old with acute COVID-19. CDR3 DNA: TGTGCCTGGAGGAAGCCGGGGGCCTACGAGCAGTACTTC. It specifies CAWRKPGAYEQYF.